This entry features one T cell receptor beta chain sequence. Its antigen is unidentified. This specimen comes from a study of T cell repertoires in cytomegalovirus infection. Findings and caveats of the study: Carriers of CMV and the relevant HLA type were discriminated by public TCR beta frequency. Dominant in the ex vivo response were TCR beta clonotypes restricted by HLA-C and specific for CMV.

The CDR3 is 15 residues long. The ends lost 4 bases at V and 5 bases at J; junction bases unmatched: 8. The germline V gene has CDR1 SGHRS and CDR2 YFSETQ. One entry per CDR3 protein results from TCRdb running MiXCR on the reads. This sample carries roughly 500,000 distinct CDR3 sequences, 15% to 20% of them seen once, and the ten largest clones take about 24%. Material: CD8+ T cells from PBMCs. The TCR originated in a human donor in good health (CMV status not recorded). Some clones in this sample may be carry-over from other donors' samples. The V call is TRBV5-1, the J call TRBJ1-1, with TRBD1 matching over 10 bases. The CDR3, as DNA: TGCGCCAGCAGCGGACGGACAGGGGGAAGTACTGAAGCTTTCTTT. Translating gives CASSGRTGGSTEAFF.